This T cell receptor (beta chain) was documented in a study of blood T cell repertoires in COVID-19. Study in general: There were acute and convalescent COVID-19 samples, and they came from the United States, Italy and Spain. Sources were T cells, B-cell-depleted T cells, or PBMCs; the material itself was cDNA or gDNA.

The CDR3 totals 15 residues. Trimming removed 2 bases at V and 3 bases at J, with 13 bases between. CDR1 is SGHTA, CDR2 FQGTGA, per germline. The protocol was immunoSEQ multiplex PCR, while the TCRdb copy is restricted to in-frame clones and leaves out a portion. Found here are 30,000 to 35,000 clones, 93% of them singletons; the top ten hold 4.5% to 6.5%. The TCR originated in a human donor in a cohort sampled during active COVID-19. Sequences were obtained from peripheral blood. This rearrangement joins TRBV7-3 to TRBJ2-5, with a weak D call TRBD1 (6 bases). The CDR3 here is CASSLRLGAKETQYF. The CDR3 DNA sequence: TGTGCCAGCAGCTTACGGCTGGGGGCGAAAGAGACCCAGTACTTC.